The 29 T cell receptor beta chains below come from one sample, sequenced in a study of T cells after posttransplantation cyclophosphamide. Sequenced by immunoSEQ multiplex PCR; TCRdb stores in-frame clones only, minus some. The sample gives 5,500 to 8,000 clones, over 85% of which show up once; 3.5% to 5% is in the top ten. Cyclophosphamide on days +3 and +4 followed busulfan-fludarabine conditioning and a marrow graft. This specimen consisted of CD8+ T cells sorted from blood, obtained after allogeneic stem cell transplant with posttransplant cyclophosphamide. These receptors were obtained from a male patient aged 60-70 years who received an allogeneic stem cell transplant from a related donor and was CMV-positive. The graft donor may account for some of the T cells.

This clone has a single count. The sample holds other DNA sequences that translate to the same CDR3. In DNA form, the CDR3 reads TGCGCCAGCAGCCAAGGAGAGAACTCCCCCCTCCACTTT. Translation gives CASSQGENSPLHF. The rearrangement uses TRBV4-1 and TRBJ1-6, with D unresolved. CDR3 size: 13 residues. Deletions cut 1 base from V and 13 bases from J, with 11 bases between. In germline, CDR1 is MGHRA, CDR2 YSYEKL.

V is TRBV5-6 and J is TRBJ1-1, with 7 bases that match TRBD1. In germline, CDR1 is SGHDT, CDR2 YYEEEE. This CDR3 comprises 15 residues. Unmatched junction bases numbered 9, after V lost 2 bases and J lost 5 bases. Here the CDR3 reads CASSFRWDSGTEAFF. The CDR3 DNA is TGTGCCAGCAGCTTCAGATGGGACAGTGGGACTGAAGCTTTCTTT.

The V call is TRBV6-1, the J call TRBJ2-3; TRBD2 might be the D (6 bases). This CDR3 is 14 amino acids long. V lost 5 bases, J lost 4 bases, and 13 bases lay in between. Germline V lookup: CDR1 MNHNS, CDR2 SASEGT. The CDR3, as DNA: TGTGCCAGCAGTTCGACGGGGGTTTCAGATACGCAGTATTTT. Amino acid sequence: CASSSTGVSDTQYF.

This chain links TRBV15 with TRBJ1-2; TRBD1 aligns across 9 bases. The germline gives CDR1 LNHNV, CDR2 YYDKDF (reference sequence). V shed 6 bases, J shed 6 bases, and the junction held 5 bases outside the gene matches. The CDR3 runs to 13 residues. Written as DNA, the CDR3 is TGTGCCACCAGTACAAGGACAGGGGATGGCTACACCTTC. This encodes CATSTRTGDGYTF.

V and J are TRBV16 and TRBJ2-5; weak D call: TRBD1 (5 bases). CDR3 length equals 13 residues. Germline CDR1 KGHSY, CDR2 FQNENV. Trimming removed 2 bases from V and 4 bases from J, with 8 bases in between. This CDR3 is CASSQEQGETQYF. Here the CDR3 DNA reads TGTGCCAGCAGCCAAGAGCAGGGAGAGACCCAGTACTTC.

The V gene is TRBV11-2, the J gene TRBJ2-5; 7 positions match TRBD1. V gave up 5 bases and J gave up 3 bases; unmatched junction bases: 6. Germline CDR1 SGHAT, CDR2 FQNNGV. There are 14 residues in the CDR3. The CDR3 is CASSQGGREETQYF. The CDR3 DNA is TGTGCCAGCAGCCAAGGGGGCAGGGAAGAGACCCAGTACTTC.

This chain connects TRBV25-1 to TRBJ2-2, with TRBD2 matching 11 bases. The length of the CDR3 is 17 residues. J was trimmed by 3 bases and V by 4 bases; bases with no gene match: 7. In germline, CDR1 is MGHDK, CDR2 SYGVNS. Written as DNA, the CDR3 is TGTGCCAGCAGTGCCGCTAGCGGGGGGATATACACCGGGGAGCTGTTTTTT. As protein: CASSAASGGIYTGELFF.

The chain uses TRBV11-1 and TRBJ1-2; D not resolved. Looked up from germline, CDR1 is SGHAT and CDR2 is FQDESV (reference sequence). This CDR3 is 13 amino acids long. The V end was cut by 3 bases, the J end by 6 bases, with 11 bases between. The CDR3 DNA reads as TGTGCCAGCAGCTTTTATGGGCCCCATGGCTACACCTTC. This translates into CASSFYGPHGYTF.

V usage is TRBV13 and J usage is TRBJ2-5, with D maybe TRBD2 (6 bases). The J call may be in error: the DNA end matches TRBJ2-7 better. Looked up from germline, CDR1 is PRHDT and CDR2 is FYEKMQ (reference sequence). This CDR3 contains 14 residues. CDR3 DNA sequence: TGTGCCAGCAGTTTCGGGGGTTCCTCCTACGAGCAGTACTTC. Protein product: CASSFGGSSYEQYF.

The chain uses TRBV28 and TRBJ2-5; weak D call: TRBD1 (6 bases). Germline V lookup: CDR1 MDHEN, CDR2 SYDVKM. Trimming stripped 2 bases from V and 9 bases from J, with 16 bases between. The CDR3 consists of 14 residues. The DNA of the CDR3 is TGTGCCAGCAGTTTAACAGGGACCCTATCGCCCCAGTACTTC. Its protein product is CASSLTGTLSPQYF.

This chain connects TRBV7-6 to TRBJ2-3; 9 nucleotides line up with TRBD2. Trimming cost V 4 bases and J 2 bases; bases outside gene matches: 4. Germline loops: CDR1 SGHVS, CDR2 FNYEAQ. The CDR3 covers 15 residues. The CDR3 bases are TGTGCCAGCAGCTGGGGCGGGGGGGCCACAGATACGCAGTATTTT. Amino acid sequence: CASSWGGGATDTQYF.

The J gene is TRBJ2-2, the V gene TRBV7-9; 10 bases match TRBD2. Looked up from germline, CDR1 is SEHNR and CDR2 is FQNEAQ (reference sequence). The CDR3 contains 15 residues. With 6 bases clipped from V and 5 bases from J, the junction kept 6 bases outside the gene matches. CDR3 sequence (DNA): TGTGCCAGCAGGCCCGGGACTAGCGCAACCGGGGAGCTGTTTTTT. It codes for CASRPGTSATGELFF.

The rearrangement uses TRBV4-2 and TRBJ2-3; TRBD2 aligns across 16 bases. Per the germline V gene, CDR1 is LGHNA and CDR2 is YNFKEQ. The trim removed 3 bases at V and 1 base at J, leaving 1 base unmatched. CDR3 length equals 17 residues. CDR3 sequence: CASSQGTSGGGTDTQYF. The CDR3 nucleotides read TGTGCCAGCAGCCAGGGGACTAGCGGGGGGGGCACAGATACGCAGTATTTT.

The rearrangement joins TRBV6-4 to TRBJ2-2; TRBD1 matches 9 bases. This CDR3 comprises 14 residues. CDR1 is MRHNA and CDR2 is SNTAGT in the germline V gene. The junction had 0 bases not matched to a gene; V was cut back by 0 bases and J by 7 bases. The CDR3: CASSDSTGGGELFF. CDR3 coding DNA: TGTGCCAGCAGTGACTCGACAGGGGGCGGGGAGCTGTTTTTT.

The rearrangement links TRBV28 to TRBJ1-5; TRBD1 aligns across 7 bases. The CDR3 has 14 amino acids. CDR1 is MDHEN and CDR2 is SYDVKM in the germline V gene. Germline trimming cut 8 bases from V and 6 bases from J; bases unmatched to any gene: 10. CDR3 amino acids: CASRGRAGGQPQHF. Here the CDR3 DNA reads TGTGCCAGCCGAGGTCGGGCAGGGGGTCAGCCCCAGCATTTT. Based on the CDR3 plus reference TRBV28 and TRBJ1-5, the full variable domain is DVKVTQSSRYLVKRTGEKVFLECVQDMDHENMFWYRQDPGLGLRLIYFSYDVKMKEKGDIPEGYSVSREKKERFSLILESASTNQTSMYLCASRGRAGGQPQHFGDGTRLSIL.

The chain has TRBV19 and TRBJ2-1; possibly TRBD1 for D (6 bases). V shed 10 bases and J shed 1 base, with 17 bases lying between them. The CDR3 is made up of 15 amino acids. Germline assignment: CDR1 LNHDA and CDR2 SQIVND (reference sequence). CDR3 sequence (DNA): TGTGCCACCACCCCGGGACAAGGTTCCTACAATGAGCAGTTCTTC. As protein: CATTPGQGSYNEQFF.

In this sample, this clone turned up once. The J gene is TRBJ2-7, the V gene TRBV29-1; D might be TRBD2 (6 bases). The CDR3 extends over 14 amino acids. V dropped 2 bases and J dropped 6 bases, with 17 bases sitting between them. Germline CDR1 reads SQVTM; CDR2 reads ANQGSEA. The CDR3 nucleotides are TGCAGCGTTGAACCCCCGGAGGGGACCCGCGAGCAGTACTTC. Protein sequence: CSVEPPEGTREQYF.

The chain uses TRBV29-1 and TRBJ2-2; 13 nucleotides line up with TRBD2. The germline gives CDR1 SQVTM, CDR2 ANQGSEA. Trimming at V came to 6 bases and at J to 0 bases, leaving 7 bases not matched to a gene. The length of the CDR3 is 17 residues. CDR3 region: CSVITSGGDANTGELFF. Written as DNA, the CDR3 is TGCAGCGTCATTACTAGCGGGGGGGACGCGAACACCGGGGAGCTGTTTTTT.

The genes are TRBV9 and TRBJ2-1, with 8 bases fitting TRBD1. The junction had 11 bases not matched to a gene; V was cut back by 4 bases and J by 5 bases. The CDR3 covers 16 residues. Germline CDR1 reads SGDLS; CDR2 reads YYNGEE. This chain's CDR3 is CASSPETGVLNNEQFF. The CDR3 DNA sequence: TGTGCCAGCAGCCCCGAGACAGGGGTTTTGAACAATGAGCAGTTCTTC.

The rearrangement links TRBV28 to TRBJ2-4; the D gene is possibly TRBD2 (5 bases). The ends were cut back, 3 bases at V and 3 bases at J, with 15 bases in the middle. The CDR3 totals 16 residues. Germline V CDR1 and CDR2: MDHEN, SYDVKM. CDR3 protein: CASSLNTGMDKNIQYF. The CDR3 DNA reads as TGTGCCAGCAGTTTGAACACCGGGATGGACAAAAACATTCAGTACTTC.

The CDR3 loop reads CASSADGGIGNEQFF. In DNA, the CDR3 is TGTGCCAGCAGCGCCGACGGGGGGATCGGCAATGAGCAGTTCTTC. This chain uses TRBV9 with TRBJ2-1; 7 bases line up with TRBD2. Per the germline V gene, CDR1 is SGDLS and CDR2 is YYNGEE. This CDR3 is 15 amino acids long. The junction had 9 bases not matched to a gene; V was cut back by 3 bases and J by 6 bases.

The chain joins TRBV7-3 to TRBJ1-2; 10 bases align to TRBD1. The V and J ends lost 5 bases and 7 bases, in that order; junction bases with no gene match: 7. Germline-derived CDR1 and CDR2 are SGHTA and FQGTGA. The CDR3 extends over 14 amino acids. CDR3 loop: CASSVATGGSGYTF. As DNA, the CDR3 is TGTGCCAGCAGCGTCGCGACAGGGGGCAGTGGCTACACCTTC.

The chain is built from TRBV30 and TRBJ2-2; TRBD1 is a possible D gene (6 bases). V gave up 4 bases and J gave up 4 bases, with 10 bases separating them. This CDR3 has 13 amino acids. Germline V CDR1 and CDR2: GTSNPN, SVGIG (reference sequence). CDR3 DNA: TGTGCCTGGACAGGGGCCATCACCGGGGAGCTGTTTTTT. Protein sequence: CAWTGAITGELFF.

The CDR3 coding sequence is TGTGCCAGCAGCGTAGAGGGAGCTAACTATGGCTACACCTTC. It codes for CASSVEGANYGYTF. This chain uses TRBV9 with TRBJ1-2, with unresolved D. CDR1 is SGDLS and CDR2 is YYNGEE in the germline V gene. Trimming pared 0 bases from V and 0 bases from J, leaving 6 bases between. The CDR3 extends over 14 amino acids.

The chain couples TRBV6-5 to TRBJ1-1, with D unresolved. The CDR3 is made up of 14 amino acids. The germline gives CDR1 MNHEY, CDR2 SVGAGI. The V end was cut by 2 bases, the J end by 1 base, with 8 bases between. CDR3 nucleotide sequence: TGTGCCAGCAGTTACGAACTTTCGAACACTGAAGCTTTCTTT. Translating gives CASSYELSNTEAFF.

This chain links TRBV27 with TRBJ1-5, with D uncertain. The CDR3 length is 12 residues. Per the germline V gene, CDR1 is MNHEY and CDR2 is SMNVEV (reference sequence). V was cut by 5 bases and J by 3 bases, with 5 bases left in between. The CDR3 protein is CASSPNNQPQHF. The CDR3 nucleotides are TGTGCCAGCAGTCCAAACAATCAGCCCCAGCATTTT.

The chain uses TRBV9 and TRBJ1-2; 7 positions agree with TRBD1. Trimming at V came to 3 bases and at J to 9 bases, leaving 5 bases not matched to a gene. Germline V gene data show CDR1 as SGDLS and CDR2 as YYNGEE. CDR3 length equals 12 residues. This CDR3 reads CASSGDSESYTF. CDR3 nucleotide sequence: TGTGCCAGCAGCGGGGACAGCGAGAGCTACACCTTC.

The V and J genes are TRBV19 and TRBJ2-1; a possible D gene is TRBD2 (5 bases). Germline values: CDR1 LNHDA, CDR2 SQIVND (reference sequence). The ends were cut back, 6 bases at V and 7 bases at J, with 10 bases in the middle. The CDR3 length is 12 residues. The CDR3 coding sequence is TGTGCCAGTAGCGGGGTCAGGAATGAGCAGTTCTTC. Residues: CASSGVRNEQFF.

This clone was seen once. V and J are TRBV11-2 and TRBJ2-1, with TRBD1 matching over 8 bases. The germline CDR1 and CDR2 sequences are SGHAT and FQNNGV. The CDR3 loop spans 15 amino acids. The V gene end was trimmed by 6 bases and the J gene end by 5 bases; junction bases not matched to a gene: 9. CDR3 amino acids: CASSHYDRGNNEQFF. The CDR3 coding sequence is TGTGCCAGCAGTCATTACGACAGGGGAAACAATGAGCAGTTCTTC.